The 27 T cell receptor beta chains listed next were all sequenced from one sample in a study of regulatory T cells in long-lasting Graves disease. The time point here: persistent/refractory GD, antithyroid drugs over 5 years with positive TRAb. There was RNA extracted from PBMCs, and the TCR library was made from it. The TCR beta library used iRepertoire HTBI primers with Arm-PCR amplification of CDR3. TCRdb recomputed calls from the multiplex PCR reads with MiXCR, one row per CDR3 protein. The data contain over 650,000 distinct CDR3 sequences, around 30% of them seen just once; the ten biggest clones take up around 40%. The sequencing used peripheral blood mononuclear cells (PBMCs), collected when the disease was refractory, from a patient treated with antithyroid drugs. The receptors come from a female donor with Graves disease.

The rearrangement uses TRBV15 and TRBJ2-2, with D possibly TRBD1 on 6 matching bases. The germline gives CDR1 LNHNV, CDR2 YYDKDF (reference sequence). This CDR3 comprises 13 residues. The V gene lost 3 bases and the J gene lost 6 bases, with 8 bases spanning the gap. The CDR3 region has the DNA TGTGCCACCAGCAGTCAGGGGTCCGGGGAGCTGTTTTTT. This sequence encodes CATSSQGSGELFF.

This clonotype was found a few times. The rearrangement links TRBV6-1 to TRBJ2-4; tentatively, D is TRBD1 or TRBD2 (5 bases each). Germline-derived CDR1 and CDR2 are MNHNS and SASEGT. Trimming left V 8 bases short and J 8 bases short, with 25 bases between. The CDR3 has 16 residues. The chain's CDR3 is CASSTGTEVPADIQYF. CDR3 nucleotide sequence: TGTGCCAGCTCAACGGGGACGGAGGTCCCTGCGGACATTCAGTACTTC.

In this sample, this clonotype turned up a few times. The rearrangement uses TRBV20-1 and TRBJ2-5; 9 positions agree with TRBD2. CDR1 and CDR2 (germline): DFQATT, SNEGSKA (reference sequence). CDR3 length: 15 residues. The CDR3 DNA reads TGCAGCGCTCCGACTAGCGGAATACTCCAAGAGACCCAGTACTTC. This translates into CSAPTSGILQETQYF.

V and J are TRBV6-6 and TRBJ1-6; no firm D call. Looked up from germline, CDR1 is MNHNY and CDR2 is SVGAGI (reference sequence). This CDR3 spans 16 amino acids. Trimming took 0 bases from V and 6 from J, leaving 12 bases between them. The CDR3 DNA sequence: TGTGCCAGCAGTTACTCGTCAAGGAACCTTAATTCACCCCTCCACTTT. Translation: CASSYSSRNLNSPLHF.

In its sample, this clonotype was seen once. A much larger clone differs by one base, so this may be a read error. The chain joins TRBV28 to TRBJ2-7; 8 nucleotides match TRBD2. Germline V gives CDR1 MDHEN, CDR2 SYDVKM. The CDR3 runs to 16 residues. The CDR3 sequence is CTSSFTLAGLSYEQYF. The CDR3 DNA is TGTACCAGCAGTTTTACCTTAGCGGGGCTTTCCTACGAGCAGTACTTC. The entire variable domain, with the rest obtained from reference TRBV28 and TRBJ2-7, is as follows: DVKVTQSSRYLVKRTGEKVFLECVQDMDHENMFWYRQDPGLGLRLIYFSYDVKMKEKGDIPEGYSVSREKKERFSLILESASTNQTSMYLCTSSFTLAGLSYEQYFGPGTRLTVT.

This clonotype was found many times. The chain uses TRBV12-3 or TRBV12-4 and TRBJ2-5, with a tentative D call TRBD2 (5 bases). The V and J ends lost 6 bases and 0 bases respectively, with 14 bases between them. This CDR3 comprises 15 residues. The CDR3 nucleotides read TGTGCCAGCAGCCTCCCCATGGACTACCAAGAGACCCAGTACTTC. Amino acid sequence: CASSLPMDYQETQYF.

The rearrangement uses TRBV18 and TRBJ1-4; a possible D gene is TRBD1 (5 bases). The germline V gene has CDR1 KGHSH and CDR2 LQKENI. V was trimmed by 3 bases and J by 5 bases, leaving 7 bases between them. The CDR3 consists of 13 residues. The CDR3 here is CASSPGQNEKLFF. The DNA of the CDR3 is TGTGCCAGCTCACCGGGGCAGAATGAAAAACTGTTTTTT.

As for this clonotype: A much more abundant neighbour one base away suggests this may be a read error. J is TRBJ1-2 and V is TRBV28, with TRBD1 as a possible D gene (6 bases). CDR1 and CDR2 (germline): MDHEN, SYDVKM. The CDR3 spans 15 residues. The CDR3 protein is CVSSLATGTNYGYTF. DNA for the CDR3: TGTGTCAGCAGTTTGGCTACAGGGACAAACTATGGCTACACCTTC.

The chain employs TRBV6-1 and TRBJ2-5; D not certain. Germline CDR1 reads MNHNS; CDR2 reads SASEGT. Trimming removed 5 bases from V and 2 bases from J, with 6 bases in between. This CDR3 spans 12 amino acids. The CDR3 spells CASSTTQETQYF. In DNA form, the CDR3 reads TGTGCCAGCAGTACCACTCAAGAGACCCAGTACTTC.

The chain uses TRBV10-2 and TRBJ1-4, with D maybe TRBD1 (6 bases). V was trimmed by 6 bases and J by 7 bases, leaving 15 bases between them. The V gene's germline CDR1 is WSHSY and CDR2 SAAADI. CDR3 length equals 14 residues. The CDR3 is CASRMGGAGEKLFF. In DNA, the CDR3 is TGCGCCAGCAGGATGGGGGGGGCTGGTGAAAAACTGTTTTTT.

The V call is TRBV20-1, the J call TRBJ1-5; TRBD1 aligns across 10 bases. CDR3 length equals 16 residues. The germline V gene encodes CDR1 DFQATT and CDR2 SNEGSKA (reference sequence). V shed 5 bases and J 4 bases; nucleotides not matched to a gene: 11. CDR3 sequence: CSARGTGVFRNQPQHF. CDR3 coding DNA: TGCAGTGCTCGAGGGACAGGGGTATTCAGAAATCAGCCCCAGCATTTT.

This chain uses TRBV5-4 with TRBJ2-5; perhaps TRBD2 as D (5 bases). There are 15 residues in the CDR3. Germline loops: CDR1 SGHNT, CDR2 YYREEE (reference sequence). Trimming shortened V by 4 bases and J by 2 bases, and 15 bases separated the two germline ends. The CDR3 protein is CASSHEDCGQETQYF. In nucleotides, the CDR3 is TGTGCCAGCAGCCATGAGGACTGCGGGCAAGAGACCCAGTACTTC.

The CDR3 reads CASSQDPLATYEQYF. The CDR3, as DNA: TGTGCCAGCAGCCAAGATCCCCTAGCGACCTACGAGCAGTACTTC. The J gene is TRBJ2-7, the V gene TRBV3-1; maybe TRBD2 (6 bases). This CDR3 spans 15 amino acids. The V gene's germline CDR1 is LGHDT and CDR2 YNNKEL (reference sequence). Between the trimmed V and J ends, which lost 0 bases and 2 bases, there was a span of 11 bases.

There are many counts of this clonotype. Here the CDR3 reads CASSSGWRDLGGYTF. CDR3 nucleotide sequence: TGTGCCAGCAGCTCTGGCTGGAGGGACCTCGGTGGCTACACCTTC. This chain connects TRBV7-9 to TRBJ1-2, with a weak D call TRBD1 (5 bases). Germline V CDR1 and CDR2: SEHNR, FQNEAQ (reference sequence). Deletions cut 4 bases from V and 7 bases from J, with 19 bases between. The CDR3 is 15 residues long.

This clonotype has a handful of counts. This chain connects TRBV5-1 to TRBJ1-2, with D maybe TRBD1 (5 bases). This CDR3 spans 13 amino acids. Germline CDR1 SGHRS, CDR2 YFSETQ. Between the trimmed V and J ends, which lost 4 bases and 6 bases, there was a span of 13 bases. CDR3 nucleotide sequence: TGCGCCAGCAGCGCCGTCGCAGGGAATGGCTACACCTTC. Translated: CASSAVAGNGYTF.

As concerns this clonotype: Germline is not matched at one junction end, which may reflect a read error. The chain carries TRBV12-3 or TRBV12-4 and TRBJ2-5; possibly TRBD1 or TRBD2 for D (6 bases each). This CDR3 is built from 15 residues. The CDR3 spells CASSSSRRGAETQYF. The CDR3 nucleotides read TGTGCCAGCAGTTCGTCGCGGAGGGGGGCGGAGACCCAGTACTTT.

The rearrangement uses TRBV15 and TRBJ2-7; the match to TRBD1 covers 7 bases. The trim removed 1 base at V and 5 bases at J, leaving 8 bases unmatched. Germline V gene sequence: CDR1 LNHNV, CDR2 YYDKDF (reference sequence). The length of the CDR3 is 15 residues. DNA for the CDR3: TGTGCCACCAGCAGAGCATCGACAGGGCGGGACGAGCAGTACTTC. Its protein product is CATSRASTGRDEQYF.

This clonotype has ten or more counts. This chain joins TRBV7-3 and TRBJ2-5; TRBD1 or TRBD2 may be the D gene (6 bases each). The CDR3 extends over 15 amino acids. The germline V gene encodes CDR1 SGHTA and CDR2 FQGTGA. V lost 0 bases and J 3 bases, leaving 11 bases between the germline ends. CDR3 amino acids: CASSLTGGREETQYF. The CDR3 region has the DNA TGTGCCAGCAGCTTAACGGGGGGCAGGGAAGAGACCCAGTACTTC.

This clonotype was observed at least ten times. The chain couples TRBV6-5 to TRBJ2-7; D is uncertain. Trimming stripped 0 bases from V and 7 bases from J, with 10 bases between. The CDR3 covers 13 residues. Germline CDR1 reads MNHEY; CDR2 reads SVGAGI. Written as DNA, the CDR3 is TGTGCCAGCAGTTACTCGCCGCTCTTGGAGCAGTACTTC. Protein sequence: CASSYSPLLEQYF.

This chain joins TRBV5-1 and TRBJ1-2; the D gene is possibly TRBD1 (5 bases). Germline CDR1 reads SGHRS; CDR2 reads YFSETQ. V was trimmed by 3 bases and J by 2 bases, leaving 11 bases between them. This CDR3 is 14 amino acids long. CDR3 DNA sequence: TGCGCCAGCAGCTCGGGGGACGGAAACTATGGCTACACCTTC. This gives the protein CASSSGDGNYGYTF.

Only a few counts were recorded for this clonotype. The chain is built from TRBV7-2 and TRBJ2-5; tentative D call: TRBD2 (6 bases). Trimming removed 3 bases from V and 7 bases from J, with 12 bases in between. This CDR3 has 13 residues. Germline V gene data show CDR1 as SGHTA and CDR2 as FQGNSA. The CDR3 here is CASSLRTKGTQYF. CDR3 in DNA: TGTGCCAGCAGCTTGCGGACTAAAGGGACCCAGTACTTC.

In this sample, this clonotype turned up a few times. J is TRBJ1-4 and V is TRBV30; TRBD1 is a possible D gene (6 bases). Germline loops: CDR1 GTSNPN, CDR2 SVGIG (reference sequence). V lost 1 base to trimming and J lost 7 bases, with 10 bases between them. The CDR3 contains 13 residues. CDR3 coding DNA: TGTGCCTGGAGTGGGACAGCGGGTGAAAAACTGTTTTTT. It codes for CAWSGTAGEKLFF.

The chain carries TRBV10-3 and TRBJ1-3, with D unclear. The germline V and J ends were trimmed by 3 bases and 5 bases, with 17 bases remaining between them. The length of the CDR3 is 16 residues. From germline, CDR1 is ENHRY and CDR2 SYGVKD. In DNA form, the CDR3 reads TGTGCCATCAGTGAAAGCAGCCTGTTCCTGCGAAACACCATATATTTT. It yields the protein CAISESSLFLRNTIYF.

This clonotype has just a few counts. The V call is TRBV7-9, the J call TRBJ1-4; D may be TRBD1 (5 bases). The CDR3 contains 18 residues. V dropped 2 bases and J dropped 2 bases, with 18 bases sitting between them. Germline V gene data show CDR1 as SEHNR and CDR2 as FQNEAQ (reference sequence). CDR3 coding DNA: TGTGCCAGCAGCTTAAAGGCCGGGGTTAGGGGCACTAATGAAAAACTGTTTTTT. It is translated as CASSLKAGVRGTNEKLFF.

This clonotype was recorded a few times. The chain uses TRBV7-2 and TRBJ2-5, with D hard to call. The V gene lost 5 bases and the J gene lost 4 bases, with 11 bases spanning the gap. There are 13 residues in the CDR3. In germline, CDR1 is SGHTA, CDR2 FQGNSA. In DNA, the CDR3 is TGTGCCAGCAGCCGCCCGGTGACAGAGACCCAGTACTTC. This codes for CASSRPVTETQYF.

This rearrangement joins TRBV6-2 or TRBV6-3 to TRBJ1-6; no firm D call. With 2 bases removed from V and 9 bases from J, the gap between germline ends came to 11 bases. CDR1 MNHEY and CDR2 SVGEGT come from the germline V gene. This CDR3 comprises 14 residues. In DNA form, the CDR3 reads TGTGCCAGCAGTTACGAGGGCCGGGGTTCACCCCTCCACTTT. Residues: CASSYEGRGSPLHF.

The CDR3 reads CASSQGPGDQPQHF. The CDR3 DNA is TGCGCCAGCAGCCAAGGACCGGGGGATCAGCCCCAGCATTTT. The genes are TRBV4-1 and TRBJ1-5, with D possibly matching TRBD1 (5 bases). Deletions cut 1 base from V and 5 bases from J, with 9 bases between. This CDR3 is built from 14 residues. The germline gives CDR1 MGHRA, CDR2 YSYEKL.